This T cell receptor beta chain stems from a study of regulatory T cells in long-lasting Graves disease. General study results and limits: Under persistent disease, TRBV28, TRBJ1-2 and TRBJ2-5 were used preferentially. Accuracy may have been reduced by the small sample size. New patients shared fewer public clonotypes (more than 850) than persistent patients did (around 2,700).

This sample's time point: persistent/refractory GD, antithyroid drugs over 5 years with positive TRAb. With RNA extracted from PBMCs as input, the TCR library was made. Construction of TCR beta libraries relied on iRepertoire HTBI primers and on Arm-PCR targeting CDR3 regions. Authors' data handling: In the combined samples, 55 to 75 TRBV and more than twelve TRBJ segments were identified. TCRdb passed the multiplex PCR reads through MiXCR, listing each CDR3 protein once. In this record, the V and J calls reflect TCRdb's handling and not the investigators' own analysis. The sample lists hundreds of thousands of distinct CDR3 sequences, about 32% occurring once. As for this clonotype: Its antigen is not identified. This may stem from a read error, because a much larger clone lies one nucleotide away.

The germline V gene has CDR1 SGHAT and CDR2 FQNNGV. This CDR3 has 14 residues. The sequence came from a female donor with Graves disease. The input for sequencing was peripheral blood mononuclear cells (PBMCs), taken when the disease was refractory, from a patient treated with antithyroid drugs. The genes are TRBV11-2 and TRBJ2-5; 7 nucleotides line up with TRBD1. The CDR3 sequence is CASSSGTAAETRYF. The CDR3 DNA reads TGTGCCAGCAGCTCCGGGACAGCCGCAGAGACCCGGTACTTC.